This paragraph covers one T cell receptor beta chain sequence. Other DNA sequences in the same sample also yield this CDR3. In the original workflow: Reference gene primer amplification gave estimated nucleated cell counts. Method: immunoSEQ multiplex PCR; TCRdb's copy keeps in-frame clones and lacks some. The DNA gave D and trimming, while V, J and clone size come from that table. The sample records roughly 69,000 clones, about 88% being singletons. This CDR3 comprises 11 residues. V was trimmed by 1 base and J by 7 bases, leaving 6 bases between them. Looked up from germline, CDR1 is SGHNT and CDR2 is YYREEE (reference sequence). This sample was taken from a study of blood T cell repertoires in COVID-19. Overall study: Italy, Spain and the United States were the sources of the convalescent and acute COVID-19 samples. T cells, B-cell-depleted T cells, or PBMCs provided the cDNA or gDNA that served as material.

The receptor's source is a human donor in a cohort sampled during active COVID-19. This chain uses TRBV5-4 with TRBJ2-7; D is uncertain. Sequencing input: peripheral blood. As DNA, the CDR3 is TGTGCCAGCAGCTTGACCGGGGAGCAGTACTTC. Translated, it gives CASSLTGEQYF.